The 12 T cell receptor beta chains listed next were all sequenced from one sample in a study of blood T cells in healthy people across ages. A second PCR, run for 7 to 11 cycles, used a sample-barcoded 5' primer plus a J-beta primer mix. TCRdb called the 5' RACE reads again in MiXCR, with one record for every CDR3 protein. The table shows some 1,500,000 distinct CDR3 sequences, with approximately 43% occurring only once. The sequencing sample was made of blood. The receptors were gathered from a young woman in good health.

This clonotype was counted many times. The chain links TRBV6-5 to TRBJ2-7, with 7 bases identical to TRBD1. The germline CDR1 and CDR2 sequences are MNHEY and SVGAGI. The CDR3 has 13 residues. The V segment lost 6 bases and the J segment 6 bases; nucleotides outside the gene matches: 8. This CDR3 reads CASRARDSREQYF. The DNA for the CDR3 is TGTGCCAGCAGAGCCCGGGACAGCCGCGAGCAGTACTTC.

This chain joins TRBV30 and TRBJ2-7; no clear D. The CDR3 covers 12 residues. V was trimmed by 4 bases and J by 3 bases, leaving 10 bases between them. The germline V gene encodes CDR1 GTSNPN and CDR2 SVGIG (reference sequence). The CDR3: CAWTGLNYEQYF. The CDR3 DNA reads TGTGCCTGGACGGGCCTAAACTACGAGCAGTACTTC. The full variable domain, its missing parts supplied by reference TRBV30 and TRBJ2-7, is SQTIHQWPATLVQPVGSPLSLECTVEGTSNPNLYWYRQAAGRGLQLLFYSVGIGQISSEVPQNLSASRPQDRQFILSSKKLLLSDSGFYLCAWTGLNYEQYFGPGTRLTVT.

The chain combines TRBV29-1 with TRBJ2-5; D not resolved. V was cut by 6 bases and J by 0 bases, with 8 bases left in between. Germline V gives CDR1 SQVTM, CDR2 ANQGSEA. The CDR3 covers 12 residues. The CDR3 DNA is TGCAGCGTGTCACTGTACCAAGAGACCCAGTACTTC. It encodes CSVSLYQETQYF.

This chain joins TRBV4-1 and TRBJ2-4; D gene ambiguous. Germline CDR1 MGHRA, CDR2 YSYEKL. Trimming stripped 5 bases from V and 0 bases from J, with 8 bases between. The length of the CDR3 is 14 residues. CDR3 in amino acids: CASSSHLAKNIQYF. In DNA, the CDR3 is TGCGCCAGCAGCTCCCACTTAGCCAAAAACATTCAGTACTTC.

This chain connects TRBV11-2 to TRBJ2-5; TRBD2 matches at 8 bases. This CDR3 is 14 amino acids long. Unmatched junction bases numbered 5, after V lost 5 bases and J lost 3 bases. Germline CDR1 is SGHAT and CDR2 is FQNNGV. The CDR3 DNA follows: TGTGCCAGCAGCCCCAGCGGGAGCGAAGAGACCCAGTACTTC. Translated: CASSPSGSEETQYF.

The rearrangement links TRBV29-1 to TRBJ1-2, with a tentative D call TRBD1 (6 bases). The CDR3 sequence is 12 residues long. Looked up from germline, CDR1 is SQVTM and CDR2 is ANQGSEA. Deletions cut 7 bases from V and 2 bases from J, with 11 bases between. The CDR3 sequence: CSGWTDNYGYTF. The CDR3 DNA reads TGCAGCGGATGGACAGACAACTATGGCTACACCTTC.

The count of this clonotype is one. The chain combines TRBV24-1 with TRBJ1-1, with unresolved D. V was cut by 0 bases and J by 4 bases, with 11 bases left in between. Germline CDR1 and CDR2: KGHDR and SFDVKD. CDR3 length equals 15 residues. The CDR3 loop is CATSDLTLKSTEAFF. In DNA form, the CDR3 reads TGTGCCACCAGTGATTTGACTCTAAAATCCACTGAAGCTTTCTTT.

This CDR3 reads CASSNRGGVRPHTEAFF. The CDR3 nucleotides are TGTGCCAGCAGCAACAGGGGGGGGGTGAGGCCCCACACTGAAGCTTTCTTT. The chain couples TRBV7-9 to TRBJ1-1, with 8 nucleotides matching TRBD1. Germline CDR1 SEHNR, CDR2 FQNEAQ (reference sequence). The CDR3 contains 17 residues. Losses at the gene ends were 5 bases for V and 3 bases for J; bases not matched to a gene: 14.

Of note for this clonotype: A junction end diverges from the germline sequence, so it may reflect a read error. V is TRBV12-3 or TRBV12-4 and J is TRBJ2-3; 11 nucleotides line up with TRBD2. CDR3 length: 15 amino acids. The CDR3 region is CTSSSSGGYTDTQYF. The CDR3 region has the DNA TGTACCAGCAGTTCTAGCGGGGGGTACACAGATACGCAGTATTTT.

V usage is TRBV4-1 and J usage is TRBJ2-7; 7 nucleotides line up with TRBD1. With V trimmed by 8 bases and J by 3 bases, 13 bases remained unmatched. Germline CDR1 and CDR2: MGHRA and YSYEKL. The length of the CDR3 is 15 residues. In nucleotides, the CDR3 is TGCGCCAGCCGAAATACGCGACAGGGCCGCTACGAGCAGTACTTC. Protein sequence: CASRNTRQGRYEQYF.

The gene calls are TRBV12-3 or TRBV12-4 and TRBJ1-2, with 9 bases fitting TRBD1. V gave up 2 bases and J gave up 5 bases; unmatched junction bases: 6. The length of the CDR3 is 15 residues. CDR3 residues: CASSLSGQGIYGYTF. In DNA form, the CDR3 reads TGTGCCAGCAGTTTATCCGGACAGGGGATTTATGGCTACACCTTC.

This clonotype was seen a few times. DNA of the CDR3: TGCGCCAGCAGCCAAGGCCCAGCGGGTATCTCCTACAATGAGCAGTTCTTC. Its translation is CASSQGPAGISYNEQFF. This sequence joins TRBV4-3 and TRBJ2-1, with D possibly TRBD2 on 6 matching bases. The V gene's germline CDR1 is LGHNA and CDR2 YSLEER. The CDR3 is 17 residues long. Trimming left V 1 base short and J 0 bases short, with 13 bases between.